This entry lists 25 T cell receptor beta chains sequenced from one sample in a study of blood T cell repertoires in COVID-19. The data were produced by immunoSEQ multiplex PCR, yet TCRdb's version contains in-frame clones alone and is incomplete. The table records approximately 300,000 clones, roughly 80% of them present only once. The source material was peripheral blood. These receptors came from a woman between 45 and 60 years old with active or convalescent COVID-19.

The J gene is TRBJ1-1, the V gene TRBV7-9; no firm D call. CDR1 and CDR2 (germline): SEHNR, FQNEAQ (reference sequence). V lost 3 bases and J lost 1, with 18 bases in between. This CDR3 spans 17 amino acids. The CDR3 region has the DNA TGTGCCAGCAGCTTGGGCGGGAAAATACGGGGGAACACTGAAGCTTTCTTT. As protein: CASSLGGKIRGNTEAFF.

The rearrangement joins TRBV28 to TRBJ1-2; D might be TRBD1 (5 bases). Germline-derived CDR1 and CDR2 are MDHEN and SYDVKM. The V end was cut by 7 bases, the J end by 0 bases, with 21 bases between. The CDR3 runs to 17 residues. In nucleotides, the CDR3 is TGTGCCAGCAACAACCTCGTGGGGCGGACCTCTAACTATGGCTACACCTTC. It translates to CASNNLVGRTSNYGYTF.

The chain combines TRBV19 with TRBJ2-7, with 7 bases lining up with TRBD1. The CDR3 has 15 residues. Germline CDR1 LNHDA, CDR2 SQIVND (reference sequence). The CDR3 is CATRDRASSSYEQYF. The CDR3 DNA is TGTGCTACCCGGGACAGAGCCTCAAGCTCCTACGAGCAGTACTTC.

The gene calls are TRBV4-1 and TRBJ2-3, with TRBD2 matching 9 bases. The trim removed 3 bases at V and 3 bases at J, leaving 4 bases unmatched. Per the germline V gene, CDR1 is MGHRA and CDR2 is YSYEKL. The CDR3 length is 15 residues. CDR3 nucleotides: TGCGCCAGCAGCCAGATAGCGGGAGAAACAGATACGCAGTATTTT. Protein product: CASSQIAGETDTQYF.

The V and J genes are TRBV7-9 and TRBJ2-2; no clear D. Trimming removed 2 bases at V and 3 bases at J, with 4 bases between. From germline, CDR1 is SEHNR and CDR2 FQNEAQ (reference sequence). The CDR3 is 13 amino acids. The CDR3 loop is CASSLTDTGELFF. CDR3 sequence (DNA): TGTGCCAGCAGCTTAACGGACACCGGGGAGCTGTTTTTT.

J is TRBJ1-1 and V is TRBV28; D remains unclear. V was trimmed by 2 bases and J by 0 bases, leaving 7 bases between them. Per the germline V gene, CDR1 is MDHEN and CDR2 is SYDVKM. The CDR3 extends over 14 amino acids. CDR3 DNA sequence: TGTGCCAGCAGTTTAGCGGATATGAACACTGAAGCTTTCTTT. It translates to CASSLADMNTEAFF.

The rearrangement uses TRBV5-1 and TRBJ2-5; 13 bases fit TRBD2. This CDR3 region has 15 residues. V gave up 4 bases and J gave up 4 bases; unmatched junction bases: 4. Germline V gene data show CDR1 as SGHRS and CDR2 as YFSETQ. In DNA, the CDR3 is TGCGCCAGCAGCGAACTAGCGGGAGGGGGAGAGACCCAGTACTTC. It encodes CASSELAGGGETQYF.

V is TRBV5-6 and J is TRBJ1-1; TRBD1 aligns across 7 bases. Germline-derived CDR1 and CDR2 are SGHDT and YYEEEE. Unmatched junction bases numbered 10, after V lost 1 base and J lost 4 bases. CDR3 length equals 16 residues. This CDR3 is CASSLIHRQGGTEAFF. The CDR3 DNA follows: TGTGCCAGCAGCTTGATCCACCGACAGGGCGGCACTGAAGCTTTCTTT.

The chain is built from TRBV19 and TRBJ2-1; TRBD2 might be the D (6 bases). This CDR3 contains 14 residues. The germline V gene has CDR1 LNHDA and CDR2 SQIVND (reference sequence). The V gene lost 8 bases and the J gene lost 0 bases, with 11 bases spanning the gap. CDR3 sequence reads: CASEAAGSYNEQFF. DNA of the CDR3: TGTGCCAGTGAAGCAGCGGGCTCCTACAATGAGCAGTTCTTC. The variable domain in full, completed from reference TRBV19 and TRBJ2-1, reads DGGITQSPKYLFRKEGQNVTLSCEQNLNHDAMYWYRQDPGQGLRLIYYSQIVNDFQKGDIAEGYSVSREKKESFPLTVTSAQKNPTAFYLCASEAAGSYNEQFFGPGTRLTVL.

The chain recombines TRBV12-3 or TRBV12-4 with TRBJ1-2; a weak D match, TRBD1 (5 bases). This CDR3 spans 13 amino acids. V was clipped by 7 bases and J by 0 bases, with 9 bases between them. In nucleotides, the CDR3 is TGTGCCAGCACCGGGGGGTCTAACTATGGCTACACCTTC. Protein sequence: CASTGGSNYGYTF.

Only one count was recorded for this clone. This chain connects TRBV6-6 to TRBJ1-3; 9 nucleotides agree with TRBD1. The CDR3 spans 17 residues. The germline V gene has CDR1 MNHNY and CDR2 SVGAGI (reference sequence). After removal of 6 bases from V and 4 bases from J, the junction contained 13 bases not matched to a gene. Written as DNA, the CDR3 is TGTGCCAGCAGCCGAACCCTAAACAGGGGGCTCGGAAACACCATATATTTT. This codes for CASSRTLNRGLGNTIYF.

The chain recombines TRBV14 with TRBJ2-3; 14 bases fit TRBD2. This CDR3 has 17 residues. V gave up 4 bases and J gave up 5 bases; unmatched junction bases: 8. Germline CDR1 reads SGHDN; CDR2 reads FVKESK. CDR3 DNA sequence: TGTGCCAGCAGCCCCCTGGGACTAGCGGGAGCGGTAGATACGCAGTATTTT. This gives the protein CASSPLGLAGAVDTQYF.

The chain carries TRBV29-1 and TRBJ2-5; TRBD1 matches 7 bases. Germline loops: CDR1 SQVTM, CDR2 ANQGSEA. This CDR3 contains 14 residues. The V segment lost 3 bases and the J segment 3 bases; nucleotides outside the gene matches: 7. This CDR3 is CSVDRGGVEETQYF. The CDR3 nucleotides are TGCAGCGTTGATAGAGGGGGCGTCGAAGAGACCCAGTACTTC.

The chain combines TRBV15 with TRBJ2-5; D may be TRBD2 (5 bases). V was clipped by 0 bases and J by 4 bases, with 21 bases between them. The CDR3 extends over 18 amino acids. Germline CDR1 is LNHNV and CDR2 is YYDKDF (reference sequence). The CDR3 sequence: CATSRDPLFSRAGETQYF. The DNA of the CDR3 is TGTGCCACCAGCAGAGATCCCCTTTTCTCGAGGGCCGGAGAGACCCAGTACTTC.

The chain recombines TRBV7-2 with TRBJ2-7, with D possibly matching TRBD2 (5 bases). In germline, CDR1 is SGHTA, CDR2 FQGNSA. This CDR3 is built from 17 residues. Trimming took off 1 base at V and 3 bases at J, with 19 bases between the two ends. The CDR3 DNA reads TGTGCCAGCAGCTTAGTTACTAGTATTCGGTTAGGCTACGAGCAGTACTTC. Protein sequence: CASSLVTSIRLGYEQYF.

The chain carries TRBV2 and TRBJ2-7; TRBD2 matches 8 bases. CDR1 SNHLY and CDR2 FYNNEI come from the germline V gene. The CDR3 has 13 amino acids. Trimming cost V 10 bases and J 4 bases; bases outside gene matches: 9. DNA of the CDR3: TGTGCCATGAGGACTAGCCGTCTGTACGAGCAGTACTTC. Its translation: CAMRTSRLYEQYF.

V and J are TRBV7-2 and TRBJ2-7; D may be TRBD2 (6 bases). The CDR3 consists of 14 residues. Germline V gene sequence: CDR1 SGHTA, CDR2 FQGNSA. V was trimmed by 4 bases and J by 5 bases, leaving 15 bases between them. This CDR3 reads CASSWAARDHEQYF. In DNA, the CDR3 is TGTGCCAGCAGCTGGGCGGCGCGGGACCACGAGCAGTACTTC.

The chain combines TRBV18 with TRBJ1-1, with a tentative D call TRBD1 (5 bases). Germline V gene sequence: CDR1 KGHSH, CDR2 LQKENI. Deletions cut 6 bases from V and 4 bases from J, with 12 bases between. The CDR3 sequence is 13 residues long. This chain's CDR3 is CASSLRGSTEAFF. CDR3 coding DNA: TGTGCCAGCTCGTTAAGGGGTAGCACTGAAGCTTTCTTT.

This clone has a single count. The CDR3 is CASSTGQGAGTDTQYF. Written as DNA, the CDR3 is TGCGCCAGCAGCACCGGACAGGGGGCTGGCACAGATACGCAGTATTTT. The genes are TRBV5-1 and TRBJ2-3; 11 bases fit TRBD1. In germline, CDR1 is SGHRS, CDR2 YFSETQ. Unmatched junction bases numbered 5, after V lost 4 bases and J lost 1 base. There are 16 residues in the CDR3.

The CDR3 region is CASSQDRSGANVLTF. The CDR3 coding sequence is TGTGCCAGCAGCCAAGATAGATCTGGGGCCAACGTCCTGACTTTC. V is TRBV4-2 and J is TRBJ2-6; D unresolved. The germline gives CDR1 LGHNA, CDR2 YNFKEQ. The CDR3 contains 15 residues. Trimming stripped 0 bases from V and 1 base from J, with 4 bases between.

Here the CDR3 reads CASSSHRTLWETQYF. The CDR3 DNA follows: TGTGCCAGCAGTTCTCACCGCACCCTATGGGAGACCCAGTACTTC. The V and J genes are TRBV27 and TRBJ2-5; the D is unclear. V lost 4 bases, J lost 5 bases, and 17 bases lay in between. The V gene's germline CDR1 is MNHEY and CDR2 SMNVEV (reference sequence). The CDR3 is 15 amino acids.

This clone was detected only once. CDR3 in amino acids: CASRDTPGQLDEQYF. The CDR3 region has the DNA TGTGCCAGCAGGGATACGCCCGGACAGCTCGACGAGCAGTACTTC. The chain employs TRBV28 and TRBJ2-7; D is possibly TRBD1 (6 bases). V gave up 6 bases and J gave up 5 bases, with 20 bases separating them. Germline lookup yields CDR1 MDHEN and CDR2 SYDVKM. The CDR3 extends over 15 amino acids.

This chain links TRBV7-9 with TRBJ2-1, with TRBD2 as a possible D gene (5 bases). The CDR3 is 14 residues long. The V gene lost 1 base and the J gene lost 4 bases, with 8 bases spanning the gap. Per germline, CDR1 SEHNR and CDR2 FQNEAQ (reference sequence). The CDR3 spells CASSLGGLYNEQFF. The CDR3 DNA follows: TGTGCCAGCAGCTTAGGAGGGCTATACAATGAGCAGTTCTTC.

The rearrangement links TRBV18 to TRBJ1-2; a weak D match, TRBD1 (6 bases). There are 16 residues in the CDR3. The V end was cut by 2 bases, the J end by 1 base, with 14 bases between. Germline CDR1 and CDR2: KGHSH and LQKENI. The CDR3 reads CASSPGAGALNYGYTF. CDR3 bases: TGTGCCAGCTCACCAGGGGCAGGGGCACTTAACTATGGCTACACCTTC.

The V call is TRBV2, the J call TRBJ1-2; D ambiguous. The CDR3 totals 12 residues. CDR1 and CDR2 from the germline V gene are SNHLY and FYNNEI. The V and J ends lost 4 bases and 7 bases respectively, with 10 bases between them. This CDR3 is CASSARLSGYTF. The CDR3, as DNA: TGTGCCAGCAGTGCCAGGTTAAGTGGCTACACCTTC.